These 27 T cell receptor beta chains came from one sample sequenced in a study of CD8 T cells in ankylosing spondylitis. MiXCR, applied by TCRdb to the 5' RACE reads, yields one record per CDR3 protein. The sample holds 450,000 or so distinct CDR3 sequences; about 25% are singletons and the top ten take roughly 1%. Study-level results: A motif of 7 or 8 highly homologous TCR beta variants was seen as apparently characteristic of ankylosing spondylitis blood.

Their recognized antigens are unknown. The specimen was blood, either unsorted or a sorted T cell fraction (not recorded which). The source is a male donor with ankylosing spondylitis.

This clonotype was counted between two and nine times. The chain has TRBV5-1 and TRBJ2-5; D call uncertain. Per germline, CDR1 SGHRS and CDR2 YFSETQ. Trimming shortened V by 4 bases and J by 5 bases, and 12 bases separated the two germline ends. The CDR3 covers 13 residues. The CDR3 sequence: CASSGLGMETQYF. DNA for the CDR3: TGCGCCAGCAGCGGGCTAGGGATGGAGACCCAGTACTTC.

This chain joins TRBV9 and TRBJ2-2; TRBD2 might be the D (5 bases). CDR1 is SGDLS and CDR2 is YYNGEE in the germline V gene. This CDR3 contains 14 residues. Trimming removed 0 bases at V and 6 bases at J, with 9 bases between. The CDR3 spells CASSVGFGAGELFF. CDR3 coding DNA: TGTGCCAGCAGCGTAGGGTTCGGGGCCGGGGAGCTGTTTTTT.

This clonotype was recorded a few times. The CDR3 region has the DNA TGTGCCAGCAGCCAATCTCCTGGAAATACTGAAGCTTTCTTT. It specifies CASSQSPGNTEAFF. The chain employs TRBV16 and TRBJ1-1; D gene ambiguous. The CDR3 totals 14 residues. CDR1 KGHSY and CDR2 FQNENV come from the germline V gene. Trimming removed 0 bases at V and 5 bases at J, with 10 bases between.

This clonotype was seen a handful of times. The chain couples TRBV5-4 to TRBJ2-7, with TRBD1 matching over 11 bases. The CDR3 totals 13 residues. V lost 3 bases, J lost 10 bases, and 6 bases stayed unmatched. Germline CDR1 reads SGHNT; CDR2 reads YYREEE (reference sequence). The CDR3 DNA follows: TGTGCCAGCAGCTCCGGGACAGGGGGAACCCAGTACGTC. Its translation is CASSSGTGGTQYV.

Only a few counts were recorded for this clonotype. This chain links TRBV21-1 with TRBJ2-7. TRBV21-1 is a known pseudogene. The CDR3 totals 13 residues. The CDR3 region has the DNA TGTGCCAGCCCCCGTCAGTGTCACAACGAGCAGTACGTC. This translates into CASPRQCHNEQYV.

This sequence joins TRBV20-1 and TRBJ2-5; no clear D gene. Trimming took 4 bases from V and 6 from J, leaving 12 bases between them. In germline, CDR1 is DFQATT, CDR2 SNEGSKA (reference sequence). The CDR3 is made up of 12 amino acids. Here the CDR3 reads CSAIGPGQTQYF. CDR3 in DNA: TGCAGTGCTATCGGCCCTGGGCAGACCCAGTACTTC.

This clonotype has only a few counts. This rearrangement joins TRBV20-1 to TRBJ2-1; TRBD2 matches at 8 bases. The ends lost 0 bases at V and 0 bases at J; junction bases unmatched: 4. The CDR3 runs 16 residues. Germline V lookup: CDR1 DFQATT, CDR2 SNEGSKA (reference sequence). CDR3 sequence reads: CSAREAGASSYNEQFF. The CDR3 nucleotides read TGCAGTGCTAGAGAAGCGGGGGCTAGCTCCTACAATGAGCAGTTCTTC.

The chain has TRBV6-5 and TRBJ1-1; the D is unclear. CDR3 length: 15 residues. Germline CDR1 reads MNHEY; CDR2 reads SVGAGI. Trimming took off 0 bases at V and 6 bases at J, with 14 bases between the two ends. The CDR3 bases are TGTGCCAGCAGTTACTCGATCGTTGGGAAACCTGAAGCTTTCTTT. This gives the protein CASSYSIVGKPEAFF.

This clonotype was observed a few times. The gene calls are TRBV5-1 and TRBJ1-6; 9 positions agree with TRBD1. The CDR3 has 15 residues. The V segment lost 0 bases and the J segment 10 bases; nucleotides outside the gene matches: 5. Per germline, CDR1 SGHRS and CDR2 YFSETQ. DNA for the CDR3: TGCGCCAGCAGCTTGGAAGGACAGGGGAACTCACCCCTCCACTTT. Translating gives CASSLEGQGNSPLHF.

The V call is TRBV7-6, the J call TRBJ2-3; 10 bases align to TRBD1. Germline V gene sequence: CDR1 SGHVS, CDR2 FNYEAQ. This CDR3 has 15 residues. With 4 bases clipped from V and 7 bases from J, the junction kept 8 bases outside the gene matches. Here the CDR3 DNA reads TGTGCCAGCAGCTCCGCGACAGGGGGCGTGAATACGCAGTATTTT. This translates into CASSSATGGVNTQYF. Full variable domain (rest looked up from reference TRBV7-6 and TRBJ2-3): GAGVSQSPRYKVTKRGQDVALRCDPISGHVSLYWYRQALGQGPEFLTYFNYEAQQDKSGLPNDRFSAERPEGSISTLTIQRTEQRDSAMYRCASSSATGGVNTQYFGPGTRLTVL.

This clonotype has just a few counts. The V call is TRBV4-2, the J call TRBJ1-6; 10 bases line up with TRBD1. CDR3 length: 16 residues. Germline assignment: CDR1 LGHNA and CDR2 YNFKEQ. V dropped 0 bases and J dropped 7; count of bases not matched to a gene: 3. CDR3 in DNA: TGTGCCAGCAGCCAAGATGGACAGGGGGGAAATTCACCCCTCCACTTT. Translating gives CASSQDGQGGNSPLHF.

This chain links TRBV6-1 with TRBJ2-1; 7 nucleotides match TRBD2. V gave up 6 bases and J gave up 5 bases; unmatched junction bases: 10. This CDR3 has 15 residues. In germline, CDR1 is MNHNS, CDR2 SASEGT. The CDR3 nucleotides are TGTGCCAGCAGCCACCCTAGCGGAGAAGACAATGAGCAGTTCTTC. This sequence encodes CASSHPSGEDNEQFF.

CDR3 protein: CASSSPGTGGGETQYF. In nucleotides, the CDR3 is TGCGCCAGCAGCTCACCCGGGACAGGGGGCGGGGAGACCCAGTACTTC. The chain links TRBV5-1 to TRBJ2-5; 12 bases align to TRBD1. The CDR3 loop spans 16 amino acids. Germline lookup yields CDR1 SGHRS and CDR2 YFSETQ. The V segment lost 3 bases and the J segment 5 bases; nucleotides outside the gene matches: 8.

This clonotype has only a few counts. CDR3 region: CASSVGLAGVADTQYF. The CDR3 DNA sequence: TGTGCCAGCAGCGTAGGGCTAGCGGGAGTGGCAGATACGCAGTATTTT. The chain links TRBV9 to TRBJ2-3; 10 bases match TRBD2. The CDR3 contains 16 residues. Germline V CDR1 and CDR2: SGDLS, YYNGEE. V lost 0 bases, J lost 4 bases, and 5 bases stayed unmatched.

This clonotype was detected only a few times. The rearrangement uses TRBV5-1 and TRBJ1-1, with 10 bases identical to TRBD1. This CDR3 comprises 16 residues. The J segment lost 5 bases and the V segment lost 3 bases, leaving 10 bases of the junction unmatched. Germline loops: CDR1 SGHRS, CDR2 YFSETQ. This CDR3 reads CASSSPSGQGGTEAFF. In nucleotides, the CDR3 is TGCGCCAGCAGCTCACCGAGCGGACAGGGGGGAACTGAAGCTTTCTTT.

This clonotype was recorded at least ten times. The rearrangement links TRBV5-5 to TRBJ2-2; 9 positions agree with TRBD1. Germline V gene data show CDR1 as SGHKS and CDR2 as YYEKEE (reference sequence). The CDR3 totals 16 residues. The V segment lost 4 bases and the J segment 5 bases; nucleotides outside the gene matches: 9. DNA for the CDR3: TGTGCCAGCAGCCTGCGGGGACAGGGAGCGACCGGGGAGCTGTTTTTT. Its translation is CASSLRGQGATGELFF.

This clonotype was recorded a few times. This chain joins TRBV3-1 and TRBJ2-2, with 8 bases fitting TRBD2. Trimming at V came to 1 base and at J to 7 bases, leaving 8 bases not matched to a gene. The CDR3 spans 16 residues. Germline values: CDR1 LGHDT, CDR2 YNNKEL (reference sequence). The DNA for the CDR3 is TGTGCCAGCAGCCAAGGGAGCCCCGCGGGAGGCGGGGAGCTGTTTTTT. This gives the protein CASSQGSPAGGGELFF.

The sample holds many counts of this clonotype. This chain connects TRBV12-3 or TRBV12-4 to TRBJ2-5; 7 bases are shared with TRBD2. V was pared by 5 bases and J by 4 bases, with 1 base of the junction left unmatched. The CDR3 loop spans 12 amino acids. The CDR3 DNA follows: TGTGCCAGCAGTCGCGGGGGAGAGACCCAGTACTTC. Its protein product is CASSRGGETQYF.

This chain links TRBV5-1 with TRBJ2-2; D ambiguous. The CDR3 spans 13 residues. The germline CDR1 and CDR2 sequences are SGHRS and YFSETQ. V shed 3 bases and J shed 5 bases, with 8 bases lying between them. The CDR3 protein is CASSSLGTGELFF. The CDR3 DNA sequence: TGCGCCAGCAGCTCGTTAGGGACCGGGGAGCTGTTTTTT. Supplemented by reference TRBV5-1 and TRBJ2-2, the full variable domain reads KAGVTQTPRYLIKTRGQQVTLSCSPISGHRSVSWYQQTPGQGLQFLFEYFSETQRNKGNFPGRFSGRQFSNSRSEMNVSTLELGDSALYLCASSSLGTGELFFGEGSRLTVL.

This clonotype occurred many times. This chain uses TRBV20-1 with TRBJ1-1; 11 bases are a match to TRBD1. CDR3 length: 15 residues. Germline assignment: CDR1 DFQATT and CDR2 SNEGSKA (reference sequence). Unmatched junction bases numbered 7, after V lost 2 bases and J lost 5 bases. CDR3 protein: CSARLDRGLGTEAFF. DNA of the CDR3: TGCAGTGCTAGATTGGACAGGGGGCTTGGGACTGAAGCTTTCTTT.

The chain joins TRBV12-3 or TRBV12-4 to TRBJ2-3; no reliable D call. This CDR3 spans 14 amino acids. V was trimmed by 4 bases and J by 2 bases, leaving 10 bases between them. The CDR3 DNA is TGTGCCAGCAGTTCGACCCGGAACACAGATACGCAGTATTTT. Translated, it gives CASSSTRNTDTQYF.

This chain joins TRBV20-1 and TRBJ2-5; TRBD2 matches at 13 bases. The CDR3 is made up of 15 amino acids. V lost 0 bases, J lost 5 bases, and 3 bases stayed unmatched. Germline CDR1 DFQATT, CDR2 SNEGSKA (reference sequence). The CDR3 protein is CSAREGLAGVETQYF. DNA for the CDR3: TGCAGTGCTAGAGAAGGACTAGCGGGAGTGGAGACCCAGTACTTC.

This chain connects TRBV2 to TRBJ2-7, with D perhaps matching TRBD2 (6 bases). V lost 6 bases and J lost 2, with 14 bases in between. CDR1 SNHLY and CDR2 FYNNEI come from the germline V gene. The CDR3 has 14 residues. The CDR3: CASRRETGAYEQYF. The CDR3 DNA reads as TGTGCCAGCAGGAGAGAGACGGGAGCCTACGAGCAGTACTTC.

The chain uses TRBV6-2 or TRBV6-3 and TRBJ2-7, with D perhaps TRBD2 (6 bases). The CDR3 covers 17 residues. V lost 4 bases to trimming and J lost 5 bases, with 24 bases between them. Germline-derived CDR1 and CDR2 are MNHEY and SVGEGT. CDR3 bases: TGTGCCAGCAGTTTCTCCGAAAAACCTTGGGAGGATAACGAGCAGTACGTC. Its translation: CASSFSEKPWEDNEQYV.

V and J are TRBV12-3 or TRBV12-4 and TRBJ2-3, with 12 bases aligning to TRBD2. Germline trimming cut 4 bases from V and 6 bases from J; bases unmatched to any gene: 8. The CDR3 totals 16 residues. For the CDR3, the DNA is TGTGCCAGCAGTTCCGGGACTAGCGGGTTTCGGGATACGCAGTATTTT. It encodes CASSSGTSGFRDTQYF.

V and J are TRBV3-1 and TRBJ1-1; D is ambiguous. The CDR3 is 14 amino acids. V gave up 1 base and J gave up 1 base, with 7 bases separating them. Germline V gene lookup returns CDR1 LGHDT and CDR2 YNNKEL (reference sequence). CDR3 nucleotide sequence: TGTGCCAGCAGCCAAGCTCAGGAGAACACTGAAGCTTTCTTT. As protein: CASSQAQENTEAFF.

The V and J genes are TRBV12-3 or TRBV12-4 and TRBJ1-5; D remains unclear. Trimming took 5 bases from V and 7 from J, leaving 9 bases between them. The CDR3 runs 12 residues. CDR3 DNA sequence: TGTGCCAGCAGTACAAAAGGACAGCCCCAGCATTTT. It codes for CASSTKGQPQHF.